This TCR beta chain was identified in a study of shared clonotypes between healthy human individuals. Findings and limits, study-wide: Sampling included only blood; tissue repertoires likely differ. Across subsets, estimated richness was generally greater for naive than for memory populations.

Repertoires were generated with immunoSEQ multiplex PCR, while TCRdb's copy carries only in-frame clones and drops some. Of 2 million to 2.5 million clones listed, 90% to 95% are singletons. V shed 4 bases, J shed 2 bases, and the junction held 6 bases outside the gene matches. There are 17 residues in the CDR3. In germline, CDR1 is SGHNT, CDR2 YYREEE (reference sequence). As for this clone: Its antigen is undetermined.

Sequences were obtained from naive CD4+ T cells from PBMCs. Subset indicated: CD45RA+ positively selected. The V and J genes are TRBV5-4 and TRBJ2-5, with 15 bases aligning to TRBD2. This receptor was taken from a man in his late teens or twenties in good health. Some clones in this sample may be carry-over from other donors' samples. DNA for the CDR3: TGTGCCAGCAGCCCGGGACTAGCGGGGGGCCTTCAAGAGACCCAGTACTTC. It translates to CASSPGLAGGLQETQYF.